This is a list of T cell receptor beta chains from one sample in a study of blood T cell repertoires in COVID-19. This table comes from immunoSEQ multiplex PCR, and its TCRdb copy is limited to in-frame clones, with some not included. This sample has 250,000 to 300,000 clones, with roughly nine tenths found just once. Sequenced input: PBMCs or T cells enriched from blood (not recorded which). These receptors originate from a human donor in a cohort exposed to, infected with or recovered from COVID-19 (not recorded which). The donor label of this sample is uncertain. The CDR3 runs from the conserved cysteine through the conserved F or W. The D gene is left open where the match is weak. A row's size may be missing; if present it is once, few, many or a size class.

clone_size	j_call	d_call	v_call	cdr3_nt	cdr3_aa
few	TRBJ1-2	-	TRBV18	TGTGCCAGCTCCTTGACAGAAGGTTCCCATCGGTGGGACTACACCTTC	CASSLTEGSHRWDYTF
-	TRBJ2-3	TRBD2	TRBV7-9	TGTGCCAGCAGCTTAGGTCGGACTAGCCCCCTAAGCACAGATACGCAGTATTTT	CASSLGRTSPLSTDTQYF
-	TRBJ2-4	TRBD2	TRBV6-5	TGTGCCAGCAGAGGACTAGCGGGGGGGGAAAACATTCAGTACTTC	CASRGLAGGENIQYF
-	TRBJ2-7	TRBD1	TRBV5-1	TGCGCCAGCGGGTACAGGGGGTCCGAGCAGTACTTC	CASGYRGSEQYF
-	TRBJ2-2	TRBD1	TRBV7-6	TGTGCCAGCAGCTTAGCCTGGACAGGGGACACCGGGGAGCTGTTTTTT	CASSLAWTGDTGELFF
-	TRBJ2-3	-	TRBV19	TGTGCCAGCGCCGACGACGTACCCCCAGGGACAGATACGCAGTATTTT	CASADDVPPGTDTQYF
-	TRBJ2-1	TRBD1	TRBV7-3	TGTGCCAGCAGCCCAGCGGGACAGGGGTACAATGAGCAGTTCTTC	CASSPAGQGYNEQFF
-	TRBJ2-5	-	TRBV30	TGTGCCTGGATTCTAGGAGGCGGGGACCGGCGGACCCAGTACTTC	CAWILGGGDRRTQYF
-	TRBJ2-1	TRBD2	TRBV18	TGTGCCAGCTCACCACTACTAGCGGGGGCTTACAATGAGCAGTTCTTC	CASSPLLAGAYNEQFF
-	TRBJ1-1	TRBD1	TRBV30	TGTGCCTGGAGCCCGGGACAGGGGTCGGCCACTGAAGCTTTCTTT	CAWSPGQGSATEAFF
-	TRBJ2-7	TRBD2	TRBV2	TGTGCCATCAACTCGCGGGAGACCTACGAGCAGTACTTC	CAINSRETYEQYF
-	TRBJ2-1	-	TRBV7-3	TGTGCCAGCAGCTTAAGCGGGGACAATGAGCAGTTCTTC	CASSLSGDNEQFF
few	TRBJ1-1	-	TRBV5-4	TGTGCCAGCAGCCTTCAGGGTAGGGCTGAAGCTTTCTTT	CASSLQGRAEAFF
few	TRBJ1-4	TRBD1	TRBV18	TGTGCCAGCTCCCCTACCGGGACAGGCCGTGAAAAACTGTTTTTT	CASSPTGTGREKLFF
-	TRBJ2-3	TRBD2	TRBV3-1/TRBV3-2	TGTGCCAGCAGCCGACTAGCGGGGTGGATGGATACGCAGTATTTT	CASSRLAGWMDTQYF
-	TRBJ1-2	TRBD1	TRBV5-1	TGCGCCAGCAGCCGTTCGGGACAGGGGGCGGCGAACTATGGCTACACCTTC	CASSRSGQGAANYGYTF
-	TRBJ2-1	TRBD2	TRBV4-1	TGCGCCAGCAGCCAGGGACTAGCGGGGCGGCCTGCGCATGAGCAGTTCTTC	CASSQGLAGRPAHEQFF
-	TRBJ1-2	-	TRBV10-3	TGTGCCATCAGTGAGGGCGGGAACTATGGCTACACCTTC	CAISEGGNYGYTF
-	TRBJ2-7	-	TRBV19	TGTGCCAGTAGTATCCAGGGGACCTACGAGCAGTACTTC	CASSIQGTYEQYF
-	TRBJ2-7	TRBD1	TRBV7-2	TGTGCCAGCAGCTTAATCAGGGGGCCTCTCGAGCAGTACTTC	CASSLIRGPLEQYF
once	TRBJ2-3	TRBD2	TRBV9	TGTGCCAGCAGCGTAGCTATGATGGGGTGGCCGGCTAGCGGGGGGTTTGATACGCAGTATTTT	CASSVAMMGWPASGGFDTQYF
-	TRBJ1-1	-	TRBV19	TGTGCCAGTATCAAGCAGGGAATCACTGAAGCTTTCTTT	CASIKQGITEAFF
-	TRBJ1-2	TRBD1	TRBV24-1	TGTGCCACCAGTGAAAAGGGACAGTCAACTAACTATGGCTACACCTTC	CATSEKGQSTNYGYTF
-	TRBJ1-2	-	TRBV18	TGTGCCAGCTCACCGGGTCCGGAGGGGCCGGGCTACACCTTC	CASSPGPEGPGYTF
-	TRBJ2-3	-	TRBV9	TGTGCCAGCAGCGTAGCGGACTATCCCACAGATACGCAGTATTTT	CASSVADYPTDTQYF
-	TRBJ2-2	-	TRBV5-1	TGCGCCAGCAGCTTCGGACAGCTGGGGACCGGGGAGCTGTTTTTT	CASSFGQLGTGELFF
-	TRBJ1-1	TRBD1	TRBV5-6	TGTGCCAGCAGCTCGCTTCCAGTCGGACAGGGGATCACTGAAGCTTTCTTT	CASSSLPVGQGITEAFF
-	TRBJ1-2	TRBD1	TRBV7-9	TGTGCCAGCAGCCCTGGGACAGGGGATTATGGCTACACCTTC	CASSPGTGDYGYTF
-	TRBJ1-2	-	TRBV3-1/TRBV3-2	TGTGCCAGCAGCCAAGATCCCTACAGGGTTGATGGCTACACCTTC	CASSQDPYRVDGYTF
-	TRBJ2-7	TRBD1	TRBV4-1	TGCGCCAGCAGCCAGGACAGGGCCTACGAGCAGTACTTC	CASSQDRAYEQYF
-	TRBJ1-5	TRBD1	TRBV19	TGTGCCAGTAGCGACAGGGGAAGCAATCAGCCCCAGCATTTT	CASSDRGSNQPQHF
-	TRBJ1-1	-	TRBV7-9	TGTGCCAGCAGCCGCGACTTGGGAGACACTGAAGCTTTCTTT	CASSRDLGDTEAFF
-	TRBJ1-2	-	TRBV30	TGTGCCTGGAGCCTCCCCGAAAGAGACTATGGCTACACCTTC	CAWSLPERDYGYTF
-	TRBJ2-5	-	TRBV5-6	TGTGCCAGCAGCTCCTCAGGGACAAGGAGGTACCAAGAGACCCAGTACTTC	CASSSSGTRRYQETQYF
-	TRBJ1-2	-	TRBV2	TGTGCCAGCAGTGTCGGAGGATTCCGCTATGGCTACACCTTC	CASSVGGFRYGYTF
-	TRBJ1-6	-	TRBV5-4	TGTGCCGGTGCGGGCCCCAGTAATAATTCACCCCTCCACTTT	CAGAGPSNNSPLHF
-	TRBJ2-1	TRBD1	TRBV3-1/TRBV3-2	TGTGCCAGCAGCCAAGACCTGGGGGATGACAGGGTAGCGTTCTTC	CASSQDLGDDRVAFF
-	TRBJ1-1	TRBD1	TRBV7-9	TGTGCCAGCAGCATACAGGGGGCGCGGACTGAAGCTTTCTTT	CASSIQGARTEAFF
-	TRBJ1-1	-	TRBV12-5	TGTGCTAGTGCCCCATTTCAGAACACTGAAGCTTTCTTT	CASAPFQNTEAFF
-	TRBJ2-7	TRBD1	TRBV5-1	TGCGCCAGCAGCGCCGGGACAGGCCTTACCAAGCAGTACTTC	CASSAGTGLTKQYF
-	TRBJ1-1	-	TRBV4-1	TGCGCCAGCAGCCCACGGGACACCACTGAAGCTTTCTTT	CASSPRDTTEAFF
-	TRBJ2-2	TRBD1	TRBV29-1	TGCAGCGCCTTAACAGGGGGCGAAGGGGAGCTGTTTTTT	CSALTGGEGELFF
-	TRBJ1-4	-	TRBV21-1	TGTGCCAGCTTGGGACTGCGTAATGAAAAACTGTTTTTT	CASLGLRNEKLFF
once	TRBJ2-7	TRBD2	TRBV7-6	TGTGCCAGCAGCCCCTGGACTAGCAGCTACGAGCAGTACTTC	CASSPWTSSYEQYF
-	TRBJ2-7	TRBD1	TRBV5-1	TGCGCCAGCAGCTTGGCCGGACAGGGCCACGAGCAGTACTTC	CASSLAGQGHEQYF
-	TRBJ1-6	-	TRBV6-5	TGTGCCAGCAGTTTGACAGGAAATTCACCCCTCCACTTT	CASSLTGNSPLHF
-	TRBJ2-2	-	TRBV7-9	TGTGCCAGCAGCTTAGGGGGAATACTACGGGGCACCGGGGAGCTGTTTTTT	CASSLGGILRGTGELFF
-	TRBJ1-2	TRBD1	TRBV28	TGTGCCAGCAGTTCGGGACAGTGGTCGGCGGACTATGGCTACACCTTC	CASSSGQWSADYGYTF
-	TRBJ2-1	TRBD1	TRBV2	TGTGCCAGCAGCACCCATAGAGATCTAGGACAGGGACAAGGGGATGAGCAGTTCTTC	CASSTHRDLGQGQGDEQFF
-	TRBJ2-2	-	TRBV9	TGTGCCAGCAGCGTAGGAGACGGGGAGCTGTTTTTT	CASSVGDGELFF
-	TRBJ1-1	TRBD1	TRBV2	TGTGCCAGCAGTGAGGACAGGGGAACTGAAGCTTTCTTT	CASSEDRGTEAFF
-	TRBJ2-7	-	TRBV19	TGTGCCAGTAGTACGGGACTTTCATACGAGCAGTACTTC	CASSTGLSYEQYF
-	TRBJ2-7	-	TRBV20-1	TGCAGTGCTAGTAGCGGAGCCACCTACGAGCAGTACTTC	CSASSGATYEQYF
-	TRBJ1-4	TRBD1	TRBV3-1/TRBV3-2	TGTGCCAGCACCCTAGGGACAGGGGGCGGGAAACTGTTTTTT	CASTLGTGGGKLFF
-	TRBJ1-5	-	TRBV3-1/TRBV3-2	TGTGCCAGCAGCCAGAATAGAGGTGGGACTTATAGCAATCAGCCCCAGCATTTT	CASSQNRGGTYSNQPQHF